These T cell receptor beta chains were read from a single sample in a study of CD8+ T cells in alopecia areata. Assay: immunoSEQ multiplex PCR; the TCRdb copy retains only in-frame clones and omits some. The repertoire has about 140,000 clones, 86% of them found once; the top ten carry approximately 13%. This specimen consisted of CD8+ T cells sorted from blood, obtained at week 4, from a patient treated with tofacitinib. All receptors derive from a human donor with alopecia areata. Each CDR3 is given with its conserved first and last residue. D genes are given only for firm matches. Clone size appears in some rows only: once, few, many, or a class for an expanded clone.

clone_size d_call j_call v_call cdr3_nt cdr3_aa
- - TRBJ2-1 TRBV5-4 TGTGCCAGCAGCTTGACGCCAGACCTTATTTCGGACAATGAGCAGTTCTTC CASSLTPDLISDNEQFF
few - TRBJ2-7 TRBV4-3 TGCGCCAGCAGCCAAGAAGGGGGGGCCTACGAGCAGTACTTC CASSQEGGAYEQYF
- TRBD1 TRBJ2-2 TRBV7-8 TGTGCCAGCAGCCCCTGGGACAGAGGGACCGGGGAGCTGTTTTTT CASSPWDRGTGELFF
- TRBD2 TRBJ2-3 TRBV13 TGTGCCAGCTCCTCTTTGGCGGGGGGCCTAACAGATACGCAGTATTTT CASSSLAGGLTDTQYF
- - TRBJ1-4 TRBV2 TGTGCCAGCAGTGAATACCCTCGAGGTGAAAAACTGTTTTTT CASSEYPRGEKLFF
- TRBD1 TRBJ1-1 TRBV7-9 TGTGCCAGCAGTGACAGGGGGTCTGAAGCTTTCTTT CASSDRGSEAFF
- - TRBJ1-5 TRBV19 TGTGCCAGTAGTACCTTCGACAGTAGCAATCAGCCCCAGCATTTT CASSTFDSSNQPQHF
- - TRBJ2-7 TRBV27 TGTGCCAGCAGTATAGGGACCGAGCAGTACTTC CASSIGTEQYF
- - TRBJ1-1 TRBV6-4 TGTGCCAGCCGCGGCGGTCCGGGCACTGAAGCTTTCTTT CASRGGPGTEAFF
- - TRBJ2-6 TRBV27 TGTGCCAGCAGTTTATTGGGCAGGTCTGGGGCCAACGTCCTGACTTTC CASSLLGRSGANVLTF
- - TRBJ1-1 TRBV7-6 TGTGCCAGCAGCTTAGATTTGGCGGGGGCGAGGAACACTGAAGCTTTCTTT CASSLDLAGARNTEAFF
- - TRBJ1-2 TRBV2 TGTGCCAGCAGTCACCTGACAGGAATCTATGGCTACACCTTC CASSHLTGIYGYTF
- TRBD1 TRBJ1-2 TRBV2 TGTGCCAGCAGACCGGGACAGAACTATGGCTACACCTTC CASRPGQNYGYTF
once TRBD2 TRBJ2-7 TRBV4-1 TGCGCCAGCAGCCAGTTACTAGCGGGGAATTCCTACGAGCAGTACTTC CASSQLLAGNSYEQYF
- - TRBJ2-1 TRBV10-2 TGCGCCAGCAGTGAGATGGGGCTTGACAATGAGCAGTTCTTC CASSEMGLDNEQFF
once - TRBJ2-3 TRBV29-1 TGCAGTGCTGGAAAGCCCACGAGCACAGATACGCAGTATTTT CSAGKPTSTDTQYF
- - TRBJ2-7 TRBV2 TGTGCCAGCAAGGGTCAATGGCAGTACTTC CASKGQWQYF
- - TRBJ2-1 TRBV29-1 TGCAGCGTTGCTTCTAGCGTCTCCTACAATGAGCAGTTCTTC CSVASSVSYNEQFF
- TRBD1 TRBJ2-7 TRBV29-1 TGCAGCACACCGGGACAGGGGTACGAGCAGTACTTC CSTPGQGYEQYF
- TRBD2 TRBJ2-7 TRBV5-1 TGCGCCAGCAGCGACGGGACTAGCGACACCTACGAGCAGTACTTC CASSDGTSDTYEQYF
- - TRBJ2-3 TRBV30 TGTGCCCTACGATACACCGGGACTAGCACAGATACGCAGTATTTT CALRYTGTSTDTQYF
- TRBD2 TRBJ2-1 TRBV2 TGTGCCAGCTTACTAGCGGGAGACAATGAGCAGTTCTTC CASLLAGDNEQFF
few - TRBJ2-3 TRBV19 TGTGCCAGTAGTAGGGACGGACTATTTTTCACAGATACGCAGTATTTT CASSRDGLFFTDTQYF
- - TRBJ2-7 TRBV2 TGTGCCAGCACCGAAACTGGCTACGAGCAGTACTTC CASTETGYEQYF
- TRBD2 TRBJ2-7 TRBV4-1 TGCGCCAGCAGCCAAGTTGTAGCGGGGAGATACGAGCAGTACTTC CASSQVVAGRYEQYF
- TRBD2 TRBJ2-1 TRBV27 TGTGCCAGCAGTCACTTTAGCGGGGTAGACAATGAGCAGTTCTTC CASSHFSGVDNEQFF
once TRBD1 TRBJ1-2 TRBV29-1 TGCAGCGTTGAGATGTTCGGGACAGTCGATGGCTACACCTTC CSVEMFGTVDGYTF
- - TRBJ1-3 TRBV6-5 TGTGCCAGCGGCACAGGCTCTGGAAACACCATATATTTT CASGTGSGNTIYF
- - TRBJ2-7 TRBV6-5 TGTGCCAGCAGTTCGGCGAGCTACGAGCAGTACTTC CASSSASYEQYF
- TRBD1 TRBJ1-5 TRBV12-5 TGTGCTAGTGGTGATGACAGGGGGAGTCAGCCCCAGCATTTT CASGDDRGSQPQHF
- TRBD2 TRBJ2-1 TRBV29-1 TGCAGCGTTGAGATCGAGCGGGGAGACAATGAGCAGTTCTTC CSVEIERGDNEQFF
- - TRBJ2-3 TRBV30 TGTGCCTGGAGTGTACTTGGGAGCTGGGATACGCAGTATTTT CAWSVLGSWDTQYF
- - TRBJ2-1 TRBV14 TGTGCCAGCAGCCACCCCCTTAAGCGAAACAATGAGCAGTTCTTC CASSHPLKRNNEQFF
- TRBD1 TRBJ2-7 TRBV29-1 TGCAGCGTAAGTGGGACAGGGGTTGGCTACGAGCAGTACTTC CSVSGTGVGYEQYF
- - TRBJ1-5 TRBV14 TGTGCCAGCAGCCAAGCGGGGGCAGGCGATCAGCCCCAGCATTTT CASSQAGAGDQPQHF
- TRBD2 TRBJ2-3 TRBV14 TGTGCCAGCACCCTTACCGGCGGGGGTACGCAGTATTTT CASTLTGGGTQYF
- - TRBJ2-7 TRBV7-9 TGTGCCAGCAGCTTAGTGTCGGGTTGGGAGCAGTACTTC CASSLVSGWEQYF
once - TRBJ2-7 TRBV29-1 TGCAGCGTCGCGGGAATTTCCTACGAGCAGTACTTC CSVAGISYEQYF
- - TRBJ1-4 TRBV29-1 TGCAGCGTTGGAGGGGGTAGGGAAAAACTGTTTTTT CSVGGGREKLFF
- - TRBJ2-1 TRBV7-6 TGTGCCAGCAGCTTAGCGCGCGGGGATGAGCAGTTCTTC CASSLARGDEQFF
- TRBD2 TRBJ2-1 TRBV27 TGTGCCAGCAACGACTCCGGCGGTAGCGGGGTGAGTGAGCAGTTCTTC CASNDSGGSGVSEQFF
- TRBD1 TRBJ2-1 TRBV29-1 TGCAGCGTTGAAGTACAGGGGTGTATGTTCTTC CSVEVQGCMFF
few - TRBJ2-1 TRBV10-3 TGTGCCACCGTAGATCCAGGGGGGAATGAGCAGTTCTTC CATVDPGGNEQFF
few - TRBJ2-5 TRBV12-5 TGTGCTAGTGGTTTGCCCCCAGAACAAGAGACCCAGTACTTC CASGLPPEQETQYF
- - TRBJ1-1 TRBV27 TGTGCCAGCTTTCTAGGCTGGGGGACTGAAGCTTTCTTT CASFLGWGTEAFF
few - TRBJ2-1 TRBV6-5 TGTGCCAGCAATAGCCAGGGGATCCACAATGAGCAGTTCTTC CASNSQGIHNEQFF
- - TRBJ2-1 TRBV5-6 TGTGCCAGCAGCTTGGCCGGCGGTACTGCCTACAATGAGCAGTTCTTC CASSLAGGTAYNEQFF
- - TRBJ2-7 TRBV5-6 TGTGCCAGCAGCTTGGGTTCGACGGACTACGAGCAGTACTTC CASSLGSTDYEQYF
- - TRBJ1-1 TRBV19 TGTGCCAGTAGTATTGGGGGAGGCACTGAAGCTTTCTTT CASSIGGGTEAFF
- - TRBJ2-4 TRBV29-1 TGCAGCGTTGAAGCTCGCGACTCAATAGCCAAAAACATTCAGTACTTC CSVEARDSIAKNIQYF
- TRBD1 TRBJ2-7 TRBV4-1 TGCGCCAGCAGCCATTGGACAGGGGACTCCTACGAGCAGTACTTC CASSHWTGDSYEQYF
- - TRBJ2-1 TRBV5-5 TGTGCCAGCACCCTCGGGGCCTACAATGAGCAGTTCTTC CASTLGAYNEQFF
- - TRBJ2-3 TRBV7-2 TGTGCCAGCAGCTGGATGGTATCGGGAGTTTCCGATACGCAGTATTTT CASSWMVSGVSDTQYF
- - TRBJ2-7 TRBV5-1 TGCGCCAGCAGCTTGGCCGACGGAGACTACGAGCAGTACTTC CASSLADGDYEQYF
- - TRBJ2-7 TRBV4-2 TGTGCCAGCAGCCCCCTGGGGCTCAGCGCCGAGCAGTACTTC CASSPLGLSAEQYF
few - TRBJ2-7 TRBV11-3 TGTGCCAGCAGCTCAGGCTACGAGCAGTACTTC CASSSGYEQYF
- TRBD2 TRBJ2-2 TRBV25-1 TGTGCCAGCAGTGGATTGACTAGCGGGAGGGCCGTAGCCGGGGAGCTGTTTTTT CASSGLTSGRAVAGELFF
- - TRBJ2-1 TRBV29-1 TGCAGCGTTGACTCAAGGCAGACCAATGAGCAGTTCTTC CSVDSRQTNEQFF
- - TRBJ2-3 TRBV9 TGTGCCAGCAGCGTAGATGGAGCGTCTAGCACAGATACGCAGTATTTT CASSVDGASSTDTQYF